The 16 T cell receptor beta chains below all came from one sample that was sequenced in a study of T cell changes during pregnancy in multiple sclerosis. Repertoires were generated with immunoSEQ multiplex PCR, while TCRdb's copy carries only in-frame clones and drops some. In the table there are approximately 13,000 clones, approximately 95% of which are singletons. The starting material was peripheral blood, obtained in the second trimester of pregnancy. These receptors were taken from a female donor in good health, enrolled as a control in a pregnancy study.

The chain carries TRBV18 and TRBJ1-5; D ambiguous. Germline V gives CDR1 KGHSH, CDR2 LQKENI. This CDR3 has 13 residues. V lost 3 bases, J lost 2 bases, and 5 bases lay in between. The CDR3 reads CASSPGGNQPQHF. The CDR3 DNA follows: TGTGCCAGCTCACCGGGCGGCAATCAGCCCCAGCATTTT.

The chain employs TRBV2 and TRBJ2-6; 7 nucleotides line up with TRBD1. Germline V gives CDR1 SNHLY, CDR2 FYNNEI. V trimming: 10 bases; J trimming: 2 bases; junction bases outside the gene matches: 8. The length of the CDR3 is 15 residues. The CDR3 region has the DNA TGTGCCACCCAACAGGGGACGGCTGGGGCCAACGTCCTGACTTTC. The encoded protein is CATQQGTAGANVLTF.

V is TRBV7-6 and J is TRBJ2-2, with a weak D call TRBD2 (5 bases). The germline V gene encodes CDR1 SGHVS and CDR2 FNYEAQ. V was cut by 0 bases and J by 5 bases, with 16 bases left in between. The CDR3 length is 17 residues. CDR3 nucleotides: TGTGCCAGCAGCTTAGCGGTCCAGAGAGGGCAGACCGGGGAGCTGTTTTTT. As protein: CASSLAVQRGQTGELFF.

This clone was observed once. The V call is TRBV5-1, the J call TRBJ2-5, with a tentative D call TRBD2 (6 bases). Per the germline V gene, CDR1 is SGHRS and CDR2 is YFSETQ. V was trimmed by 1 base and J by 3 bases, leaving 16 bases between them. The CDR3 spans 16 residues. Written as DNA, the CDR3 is TGCGCCAGCAGCTTGCAGACACTAGCTTCTAAAGAGACCCAGTACTTC. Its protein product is CASSLQTLASKETQYF.

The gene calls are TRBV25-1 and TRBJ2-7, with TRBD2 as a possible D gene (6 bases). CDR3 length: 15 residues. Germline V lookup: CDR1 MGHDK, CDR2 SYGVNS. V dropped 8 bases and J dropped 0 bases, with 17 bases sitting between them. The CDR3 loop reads CASASSSANSYEQYF. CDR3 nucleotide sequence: TGTGCCAGCGCATCATCTAGCGCAAACTCCTACGAGCAGTACTTC.

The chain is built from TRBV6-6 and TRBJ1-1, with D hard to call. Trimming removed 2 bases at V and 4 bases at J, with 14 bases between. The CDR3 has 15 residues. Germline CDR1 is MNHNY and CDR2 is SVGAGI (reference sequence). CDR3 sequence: CASSYLEVGGTEAFF. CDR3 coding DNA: TGTGCCAGCAGTTACCTAGAGGTGGGTGGCACTGAAGCTTTCTTT.

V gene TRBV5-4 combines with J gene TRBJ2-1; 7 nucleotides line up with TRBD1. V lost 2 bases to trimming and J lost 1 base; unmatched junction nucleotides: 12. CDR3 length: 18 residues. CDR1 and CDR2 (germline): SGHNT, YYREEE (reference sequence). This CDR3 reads CASSFDRELPRSYNEQFF. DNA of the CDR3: TGTGCCAGCAGCTTCGACAGGGAATTGCCTCGTTCCTACAATGAGCAGTTCTTC.

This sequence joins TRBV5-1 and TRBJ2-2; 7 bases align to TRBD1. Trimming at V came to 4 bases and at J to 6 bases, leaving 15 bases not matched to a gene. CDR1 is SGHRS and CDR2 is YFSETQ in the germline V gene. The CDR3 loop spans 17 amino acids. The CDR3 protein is CASSPRQGRSQPGELFF. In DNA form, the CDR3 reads TGCGCCAGCAGCCCCCGACAGGGAAGGTCACAACCCGGGGAGCTGTTTTTT. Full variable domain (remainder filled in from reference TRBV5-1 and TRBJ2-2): KAGVTQTPRYLIKTRGQQVTLSCSPISGHRSVSWYQQTPGQGLQFLFEYFSETQRNKGNFPGRFSGRQFSNSRSEMNVSTLELGDSALYLCASSPRQGRSQPGELFFGEGSRLTVL.

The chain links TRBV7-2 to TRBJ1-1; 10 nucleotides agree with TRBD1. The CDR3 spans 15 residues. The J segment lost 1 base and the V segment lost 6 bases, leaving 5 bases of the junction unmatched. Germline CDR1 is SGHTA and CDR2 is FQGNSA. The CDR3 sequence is CASRWTGGGNTEAFF. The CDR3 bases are TGTGCCAGCAGATGGACAGGGGGTGGGAACACTGAAGCTTTCTTT.

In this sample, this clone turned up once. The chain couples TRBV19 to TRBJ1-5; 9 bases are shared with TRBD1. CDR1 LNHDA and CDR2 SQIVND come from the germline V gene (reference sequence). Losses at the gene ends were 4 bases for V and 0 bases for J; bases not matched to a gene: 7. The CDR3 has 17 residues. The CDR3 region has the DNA TGTGCCAGTAGTACGGGACAGGGACAGGCTAGCAATCAGCCCCAGCATTTT. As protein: CASSTGQGQASNQPQHF.

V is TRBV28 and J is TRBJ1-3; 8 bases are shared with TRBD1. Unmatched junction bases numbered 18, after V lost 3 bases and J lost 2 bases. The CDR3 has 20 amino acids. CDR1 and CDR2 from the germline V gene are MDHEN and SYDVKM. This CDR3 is CASSFFISQDRVPPGNTIYF. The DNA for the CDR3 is TGTGCCAGCAGTTTTTTTATTTCCCAGGACAGGGTGCCACCTGGAAACACCATATATTTT.

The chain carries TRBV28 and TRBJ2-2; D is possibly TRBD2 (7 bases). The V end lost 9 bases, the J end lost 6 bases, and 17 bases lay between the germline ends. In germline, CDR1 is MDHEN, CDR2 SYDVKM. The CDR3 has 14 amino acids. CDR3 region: CASLRRGGSGELFF. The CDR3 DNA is TGTGCCAGTCTCAGGAGGGGGGGGTCCGGGGAGCTGTTTTTT.

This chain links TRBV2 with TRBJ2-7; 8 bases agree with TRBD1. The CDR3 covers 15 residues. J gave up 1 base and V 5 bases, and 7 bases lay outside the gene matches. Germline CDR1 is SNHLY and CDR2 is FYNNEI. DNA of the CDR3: TGTGCCAGCAGTCCGGACAGGGTGTTATCCTACGAGCAGTACTTC. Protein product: CASSPDRVLSYEQYF.

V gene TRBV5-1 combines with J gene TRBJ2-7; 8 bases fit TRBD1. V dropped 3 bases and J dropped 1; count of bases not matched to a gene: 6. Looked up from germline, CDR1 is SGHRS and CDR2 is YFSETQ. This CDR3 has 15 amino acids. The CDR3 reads CASSSQGAGSYEQYF. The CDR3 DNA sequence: TGCGCCAGCAGCTCCCAGGGGGCAGGGTCCTACGAGCAGTACTTC.

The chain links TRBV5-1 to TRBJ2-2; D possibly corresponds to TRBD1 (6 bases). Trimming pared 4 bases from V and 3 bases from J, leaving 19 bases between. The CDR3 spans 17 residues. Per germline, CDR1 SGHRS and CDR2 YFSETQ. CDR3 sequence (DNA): TGCGCCAGCAGCATTGGATACAGGGCCGGGTACACCGGGGAGCTGTTTTTT. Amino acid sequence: CASSIGYRAGYTGELFF.

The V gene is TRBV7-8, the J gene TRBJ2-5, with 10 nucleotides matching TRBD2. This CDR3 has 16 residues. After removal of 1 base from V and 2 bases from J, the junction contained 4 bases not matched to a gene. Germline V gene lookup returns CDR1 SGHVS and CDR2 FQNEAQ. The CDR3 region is CASSLGTSGPQETQYF. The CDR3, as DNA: TGTGCCAGCAGCTTAGGGACTAGCGGCCCTCAAGAGACCCAGTACTTC.